Shown below are 17 T cell receptor beta chains from a single sample sequenced in a study of vaccination effects on CD4 cells after COVID-19. Which antigens these TCRs recognize remains unknown. Antigen-specific CD4+ T cells were expanded with viral peptide pools in the ViraFEST assay before sequencing. At the end of nine to ten days of culture, CD4+ T cells were isolated. Vaccinated participants had no history of SARS-CoV-2 infection and tested negative for nucleocapsid antibodies. Using immunoSEQ multiplex PCR, the repertoire was profiled, and TCRdb retains in-frame clones only, with some absent. This table holds 77,000 or so clones, around 78% found once. The starting material was CD4+ T cells from PBMCs cultured with SARS-CoV-2 spike peptides, obtained before COVID-19 vaccination. Receptors originate from a human donor who received a COVID-19 vaccine.

The table lists this clone with a few counts. The chain uses TRBV3-1 (or the pseudogene TRBV3-2) and TRBJ1-2; possible D gene TRBD1, 5 bases. Germline V gene lookup returns CDR1 LGHDT and CDR2 YNNKEL (reference sequence). The CDR3 loop spans 13 amino acids. V lost 2 bases and J lost 6, with 10 bases in between. The CDR3 here is CASSQPGGDGYTF. The CDR3, as DNA: TGTGCCAGCAGCCAACCCGGGGGGGATGGCTACACCTTC.

This chain links TRBV21-1 with TRBJ2-7; TRBD2, as called in the table, went unchecked against the DNA. TRBV21-1 is a known pseudogene. The CDR3 consists of 16 residues. The CDR3 loop is CASTPNRGSRPYEQYV. The CDR3 coding sequence is TGTGCCAGCACCCCAAACCGGGGTAGTCGCCCCTACGAGCAGTACGTC.

This chain uses TRBV28 with TRBJ2-1; 10 bases map to TRBD1. J lost 8 bases, V lost 6 bases, and 10 bases had no gene match. This CDR3 is built from 15 residues. Germline V CDR1 and CDR2: MDHEN, SYDVKM. The CDR3 loop is CASRPPGQGRHEQFF. CDR3 nucleotides: TGTGCCAGCAGGCCCCCGGGACAGGGGAGGCATGAGCAGTTCTTC.

The CDR3: CASSRTQQETQYF. The DNA for the CDR3 is TGCGCCAGCAGCCGCACTCAACAAGAGACCCAGTACTTC. This chain links TRBV4-1 with TRBJ2-5; D gene uncertain. Germline V lookup: CDR1 MGHRA, CDR2 YSYEKL. Trimming pared 4 bases from V and 2 bases from J, leaving 8 bases between. CDR3 size: 13 residues.

The J gene is TRBJ1-5, the V gene TRBV2; the match to TRBD1 covers 8 bases. The V segment lost 6 bases and the J segment 5 bases; nucleotides outside the gene matches: 3. The CDR3 has 13 residues. The germline CDR1 and CDR2 sequences are SNHLY and FYNNEI. The CDR3 protein is CASREDRDQPQHF. The CDR3, as DNA: TGTGCCAGCAGGGAGGACAGGGATCAGCCCCAGCATTTT. Variable domain in full (rest from reference TRBV2 and TRBJ1-5): EPEVTQTPSHQVTQMGQEVILRCVPISNHLYFYWYRQILGQKVEFLVSFYNNEISEKSEIFDDQFSVERPDGSNFTLKIRSTKLEDSAMYFCASREDRDQPQHFGDGTRLSIL.

The chain is built from TRBV4-3 and TRBJ1-6, with TRBD1 matching 7 bases. Germline CDR1 and CDR2: LGHNA and YSLEER. V was clipped by 0 bases and J by 6 bases; unmatched bases: 8. The CDR3 length is 17 residues. CDR3 sequence reads: CASSQERTGEANSPLHF. Here the CDR3 DNA reads TGCGCCAGCAGCCAAGAGCGGACAGGCGAGGCTAATTCACCCCTCCACTTT.

The gene calls are TRBV19 and TRBJ1-2; TRBD1 aligns across 7 bases. CDR3 length: 13 amino acids. V lost 6 bases, J lost 6 bases, and 7 bases stayed unmatched. Germline V lookup: CDR1 LNHDA, CDR2 SQIVND (reference sequence). The CDR3 sequence: CASRGQARDGYTF. The DNA for the CDR3 is TGTGCCAGTAGAGGACAGGCGCGAGATGGCTACACCTTC.

The chain is built from TRBV5-1 and TRBJ1-1, with TRBD1 identical over 7 bases. From germline, CDR1 is SGHRS and CDR2 YFSETQ. The CDR3 is 14 residues long. V shed 0 bases, J shed 7 bases, and the junction held 6 bases outside the gene matches. The CDR3 DNA reads TGCGCCAGCAGCTTGGCGGGACGGGACAGTGAAGCTTTCTTT. It translates to CASSLAGRDSEAFF.

This clone occurred a few times. The chain couples TRBV7-8 to TRBJ1-1; D is ambiguous. With 5 bases removed from V and 5 bases from J, the gap between germline ends came to 6 bases. The CDR3 extends over 11 amino acids. CDR1 and CDR2 (germline): SGHVS, FQNEAQ. CDR3 region: CASSLRTEAFF. CDR3 nucleotide sequence: TGTGCCAGCAGCCTAAGAACTGAAGCTTTCTTT.

The chain joins TRBV18 to TRBJ1-6; 8 bases align to TRBD1. The V and J ends lost 3 bases and 8 bases, in that order; junction bases with no gene match: 15. Germline V gives CDR1 KGHSH, CDR2 LQKENI. This CDR3 is built from 18 residues. CDR3 bases: TGTGCCAGCTCACCCACTCATTACTCAGGGGGCGGTTATTCACCCCTCCACTTT. It codes for CASSPTHYSGGGYSPLHF.

The CDR3 region has the DNA TGTGCCAGCAGTACGATGGACAGGTTGAACACTGAAGCTTTCTTT. It yields the protein CASSTMDRLNTEAFF. The chain recombines TRBV6-6 with TRBJ1-1, with TRBD1 identical over 7 bases. This CDR3 spans 15 amino acids. Germline CDR1 MNHNY, CDR2 SVGAGI (reference sequence). V was pared by 5 bases and J by 0 bases, with 6 bases of the junction left unmatched.

The rearrangement joins TRBV6-5 to TRBJ2-5; D gene uncertain. Between the trimmed V and J ends, which lost 0 bases and 1 base, there was a span of 6 bases. The CDR3 spans 14 residues. Germline values: CDR1 MNHEY, CDR2 SVGAGI. CDR3 sequence reads: CASSYSPVQETQYF. The DNA of the CDR3 is TGTGCCAGCAGTTACTCGCCGGTCCAAGAGACCCAGTACTTC.

The chain links TRBV5-6 to TRBJ1-2; 8 nucleotides align to TRBD1. The CDR3 contains 14 residues. V shed 1 base and J 8 bases; nucleotides not matched to a gene: 7. From germline, CDR1 is SGHDT and CDR2 YYEEEE. CDR3 protein: CASSLFFRGQGYTF. For the CDR3, the DNA is TGTGCCAGCAGCTTGTTTTTCAGGGGGCAAGGCTACACCTTC.

This clone was seen only a few times. The genes are TRBV7-2 and TRBJ2-2; 12 nucleotides align to TRBD2. Germline loops: CDR1 SGHTA, CDR2 FQGNSA. The V segment lost 1 base and the J segment 3 bases; nucleotides outside the gene matches: 3. The length of the CDR3 is 17 residues. CDR3 residues: CASSLDLAGGYTGELFF. In DNA, the CDR3 is TGTGCCAGCAGCTTAGACCTAGCGGGGGGGTACACCGGGGAGCTGTTTTTT.

The gene calls are TRBV15 and TRBJ2-5; 8 bases align to TRBD2. The CDR3 sequence is 15 residues long. The ends lost 1 base at V and 1 base at J; junction bases unmatched: 2. CDR1 and CDR2 (germline): LNHNV, YYDKDF (reference sequence). The CDR3 DNA follows: TGTGCCACCAGCAGAGGTACTAGCGGCCAAGAGACCCAGTACTTC. Protein sequence: CATSRGTSGQETQYF. The full variable domain, its missing parts supplied by reference TRBV15 and TRBJ2-5, is DAMVIQNPRYQVTQFGKPVTLSCSQTLNHNVMYWYQQKSSQAPKLLFHYYDKDFNNEADTPDNFQSRRPNTSFCFLDIRSPGLGDTAMYLCATSRGTSGQETQYFGPGTRLLVL.

This clone was seen a single time. CDR3 sequence: CASSQGRGTNEKLFF. CDR3 nucleotides: TGCGCCAGCAGCCAAGGCCGCGGGACTAATGAAAAACTGTTTTTT. This chain joins TRBV5-1 and TRBJ1-4; D is unclear. There are 15 residues in the CDR3. Trimming left V 4 bases short and J 2 bases short, with 12 bases between. Germline CDR1 reads SGHRS; CDR2 reads YFSETQ.

The V gene is TRBV5-1, the J gene TRBJ2-2; D is perhaps TRBD1 or TRBD2 (5 bases each). Germline loops: CDR1 SGHRS, CDR2 YFSETQ. V was clipped by 1 base and J by 1 base, with 11 bases between them. This CDR3 contains 16 residues. In nucleotides, the CDR3 is TGCGCCAGCAGCTTGCGAGGGGCGCGGAACACCGGGGAGCTGTTTTTT. It codes for CASSLRGARNTGELFF.